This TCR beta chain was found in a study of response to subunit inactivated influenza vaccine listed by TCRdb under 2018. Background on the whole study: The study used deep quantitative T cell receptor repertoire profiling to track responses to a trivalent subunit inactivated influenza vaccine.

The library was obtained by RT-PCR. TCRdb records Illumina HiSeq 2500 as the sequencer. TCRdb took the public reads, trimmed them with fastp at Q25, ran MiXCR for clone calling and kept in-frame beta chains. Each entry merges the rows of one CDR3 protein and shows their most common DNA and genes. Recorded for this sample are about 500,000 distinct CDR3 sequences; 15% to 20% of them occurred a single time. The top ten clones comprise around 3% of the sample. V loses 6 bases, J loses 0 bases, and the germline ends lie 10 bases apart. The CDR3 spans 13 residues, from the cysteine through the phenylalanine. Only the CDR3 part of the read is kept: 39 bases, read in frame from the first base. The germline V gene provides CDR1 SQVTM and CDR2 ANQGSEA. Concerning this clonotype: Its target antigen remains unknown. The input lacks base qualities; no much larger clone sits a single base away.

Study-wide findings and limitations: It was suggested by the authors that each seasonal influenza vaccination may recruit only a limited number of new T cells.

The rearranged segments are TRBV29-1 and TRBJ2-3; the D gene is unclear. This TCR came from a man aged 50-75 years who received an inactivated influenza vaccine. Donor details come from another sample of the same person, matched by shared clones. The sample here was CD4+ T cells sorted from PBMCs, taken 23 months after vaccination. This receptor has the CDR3 CSVQKGSTDTQYF. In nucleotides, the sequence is TGCAGCGTGCAAAAGGGTAGCACAGATACGCAGTATTTT.